This TCR beta chain stems from a study of T-cell memory formation after mild COVID-19. Broader study findings: Clones contracting over day 15 to 85 were CD4/CD8 balanced, with later expanders leaning CD4+. There were some responding clones in pre-infection memory, which suggested that cross-reactive memory had joined.

Germline V lookup: CDR1 DFQATT, CDR2 SNEGSKA (reference sequence). Trimming removed 5 bases from V and 3 bases from J; junction bases left unmatched: 4. The CDR3 runs 14 residues. The 5'RACE method, run with constant-segment primers, produced TCR alpha and TCR beta cDNA libraries (carrying sample barcodes and UMIs). TCRdb reprocessed the 5' RACE reads via MiXCR and lists one record per CDR3 protein. The profile shows roughly 600,000 distinct CDR3 sequences, about 20% of them singletons. Note on this clonotype: The antigen is not known.

Specimen: PBMCs or a T cell subset sorted from them (not recorded which). The sequence came from an adult woman who had mild COVID-19 (a few samples of this study predate the infection). Cell type and time point are not known. The chain carries TRBV20-1 and TRBJ2-7, with 13 nucleotides matching TRBD2. As DNA, the CDR3 is TGCAGTGCTCCCGGGACTAGCGGGAACTACGAGCAGTACTTC. This gives the protein CSAPGTSGNYEQYF.